This T cell receptor (beta chain) is from a study of cytomegalovirus exposure and HLA in healthy donors. Separate from the roughly 630-subject first cohort was the approximately 110-subject validation cohort, to which the donors belonged. The method was immunoSEQ multiplex PCR; TCRdb's version includes in-frame clones alone and lacks a portion of them. The sample lists under 150,000 clones; roughly 90% were seen once. Deletions cut 3 bases from V and 0 bases from J, with 9 bases between. Germline CDR1 reads SGHTA; CDR2 reads FQGNSA. CDR3 size: 14 residues. V gene TRBV7-2 combines with J gene TRBJ2-7, with no clear D. Source material: PBMCs. The receptor was isolated from a woman under 30 in good health and CMV-seropositive. The CDR3 protein is CASSFGPVSYEQYF. The CDR3 DNA reads as TGTGCCAGCAGCTTTGGGCCAGTCTCCTACGAGCAGTACTTC.